A single sample gave rise to the 14 T cell receptor beta chains below, sequenced in a study of T cell changes during pregnancy in multiple sclerosis. This table comes from immunoSEQ multiplex PCR, and its TCRdb copy is limited to in-frame clones, with some not included. The sample carries some 54,000 clones, approximately 94% recorded once. The sample consisted of CD8+ T cells from peripheral blood mononuclear cells, taken in the third trimester of pregnancy. Receptors were obtained from a female donor with multiple sclerosis, enrolled in a pregnancy study.

The rearrangement joins TRBV6-5 to TRBJ2-7, with no clear D. The V gene's germline CDR1 is MNHEY and CDR2 SVGAGI. This CDR3 comprises 14 residues. The germline V and J ends were trimmed by 4 bases and 0 bases, with 10 bases remaining between them. The CDR3 coding sequence is TGTGCCAGCAGTTCCCCTGAGTTCTCCTACGAGCAGTACTTC. Translating gives CASSSPEFSYEQYF.

The chain uses TRBV7-2 and TRBJ1-2; weak D call: TRBD1 (6 bases). This CDR3 spans 15 amino acids. Germline V gene data show CDR1 as SGHTA and CDR2 as FQGNSA. V dropped 5 bases and J dropped 0 bases, with 13 bases sitting between them. The CDR3 DNA follows: TGTGCCAGCAGCCCGAACAGGGTGTCTAACTATGGCTACACCTTC. Translated, it gives CASSPNRVSNYGYTF. The entire variable domain, with the rest obtained from reference TRBV7-2 and TRBJ1-2, is as follows: GAGVSQSPSNKVTEKGKDVELRCDPISGHTALYWYRQSLGQGLEFLIYFQGNSAPDKSGLPSDRFSAERTGGSVSTLTIQRTQQEDSAVYLCASSPNRVSNYGYTFGSGTRLTVV.

This chain connects TRBV28 to TRBJ2-1; 9 positions agree with TRBD2. Germline-derived CDR1 and CDR2 are MDHEN and SYDVKM. This CDR3 comprises 16 residues. J was trimmed by 5 bases and V by 5 bases; bases with no gene match: 10. In DNA form, the CDR3 reads TGTGCCAGCAGTAAACACCCGGGACTAGCTAACAATGAGCAGTTCTTC. It specifies CASSKHPGLANNEQFF.

The V call is TRBV13, the J call TRBJ1-1, with 8 bases matching TRBD1. Trimming cost V 8 bases and J 0 bases; bases outside gene matches: 17. This CDR3 comprises 18 residues. The germline V gene has CDR1 PRHDT and CDR2 FYEKMQ (reference sequence). The CDR3 sequence is CASARGRRTGIMNTEAFF. The CDR3 coding sequence is TGTGCCAGCGCCCGGGGAAGGAGGACAGGGATTATGAACACTGAAGCTTTCTTT.

The CDR3, as DNA: TGTGCCAGCAGCTTTTGGGGACTCACAGATACGCAGTATTTT. Its protein product is CASSFWGLTDTQYF. This chain links TRBV11-2 with TRBJ2-3, with D possibly TRBD2 on 6 matching bases. Germline V lookup: CDR1 SGHAT, CDR2 FQNNGV. Deletions cut 3 bases from V and 2 bases from J, with 9 bases between. The CDR3 has 14 amino acids.

The CDR3: CASSQAQEVTEAFF. In nucleotides, the CDR3 is TGTGCCAGCAGCCAAGCGCAGGAGGTCACTGAAGCTTTCTTT. This chain joins TRBV4-2 and TRBJ1-1; no reliable D call. This CDR3 is 14 amino acids long. The ends were cut back, 1 base at V and 4 bases at J, with 10 bases in the middle. The V gene's germline CDR1 is LGHNA and CDR2 YNFKEQ.

This chain uses TRBV27 with TRBJ2-7; a possible D gene is TRBD1 (6 bases). CDR3 length: 14 residues. The germline V gene has CDR1 MNHEY and CDR2 SMNVEV (reference sequence). The V and J ends lost 6 bases and 0 bases respectively, with 12 bases between them. CDR3 DNA: TGTGCCAGCAGCCTAACAGGGAACTCCTACGAGCAGTACTTC. Residues: CASSLTGNSYEQYF.

For the CDR3, the DNA is TGTGCCAGCAGCCCGAGGACAGGGCACAACACCGGGGAGCTGTTTTTT. This gives the protein CASSPRTGHNTGELFF. The chain carries TRBV7-9 and TRBJ2-2, with TRBD1 identical over 8 bases. V trimming: 5 bases; J trimming: 2 bases; junction bases outside the gene matches: 7. The CDR3 length is 16 residues. CDR1 and CDR2 from the germline V gene are SEHNR and FQNEAQ (reference sequence). Drawing the rest from reference TRBV7-9 and TRBJ2-2, the complete variable domain is DTGVSQNPRHKITKRGQNVTFRCDPISEHNRLYWYRQTLGQGPEFLTYFQNEAQLEKSRLLSDRFSAERPKGSFSTLEIQRTEQGDSAMYLCASSPRTGHNTGELFFGEGSRLTVL.

The CDR3 reads CASSYSRGPGGYTF. The CDR3 bases are TGTGCCAGCAGTTACTCGAGAGGACCGGGGGGCTACACCTTC. The rearrangement joins TRBV6-6 to TRBJ1-2; the D is unclear. CDR3 size: 14 residues. V lost 0 bases and J lost 8, with 13 bases in between. Germline CDR1 MNHNY, CDR2 SVGAGI (reference sequence).

The genes are TRBV7-4 and TRBJ2-1; D may be TRBD1 (6 bases). Germline CDR1 SGHVT, CDR2 SQSDAQ. V gave up 3 bases and J gave up 8 bases, with 14 bases separating them. The CDR3 runs to 14 residues. This CDR3 is CASSFGNRVDEQFF. CDR3 bases: TGTGCCAGCAGCTTTGGGAACAGGGTGGATGAGCAGTTCTTC.

The chain employs TRBV11-2 and TRBJ2-7; D gene ambiguous. CDR3 length: 12 residues. Germline values: CDR1 SGHAT, CDR2 FQNNGV. Between the trimmed V and J ends, which lost 6 bases and 3 bases, there was a span of 9 bases. The CDR3 DNA reads as TGTGCCAGCAGTTTCGAGAACTACGAGCAGTACTTC. Protein sequence: CASSFENYEQYF. The full variable domain, in which reference TRBV11-2 and TRBJ2-7 provide the parts outside the CDR3, is EAGVAQSPRYKIIEKRQSVAFWCNPISGHATLYWYQQILGQGPKLLIQFQNNGVVDDSQLPKDRFSAERLKGVDSTLKIQPAKLEDSAVYLCASSFENYEQYFGPGTRLTVT.

V gene TRBV30 combines with J gene TRBJ2-3, with D possibly being TRBD1 (6 bases). V dropped 0 bases and J dropped 4 bases, with 14 bases sitting between them. The CDR3 loop spans 15 amino acids. CDR1 and CDR2 from the germline V gene are GTSNPN and SVGIG (reference sequence). In DNA form, the CDR3 reads TGTGCCTGGAGTGTACGGCAGGACAGAGCAGATACGCAGTATTTT. Translated: CAWSVRQDRADTQYF. The whole variable domain, filled in from reference TRBV30 and TRBJ2-3, reads SQTIHQWPATLVQPVGSPLSLECTVEGTSNPNLYWYRQAAGRGLQLLFYSVGIGQISSEVPQNLSASRPQDRQFILSSKKLLLSDSGFYLCAWSVRQDRADTQYFGPGTRLTVL.

This chain joins TRBV7-9 and TRBJ2-2; the D gene is possibly TRBD2 (9 bases). CDR1 is SEHNR, CDR2 FQNEAQ, per germline (reference sequence). The ends were cut back, 5 bases at V and 2 bases at J, with 18 bases in the middle. The CDR3 runs 17 residues. CDR3 DNA: TGTGCCAGCAGCCCACAGGGGGGGACTAGCAACACCGGGGAGCTGTTTTTT. It translates to CASSPQGGTSNTGELFF.

V gene TRBV4-3 combines with J gene TRBJ2-3; 8 positions agree with TRBD2. V lost 1 base to trimming and J lost 4 bases; unmatched junction nucleotides: 10. The CDR3 spans 17 residues. Per germline, CDR1 LGHNA and CDR2 YSLEER. CDR3 amino acids: CASSQVRQREISDTQYF. CDR3 nucleotides: TGCGCCAGCAGCCAAGTACGTCAGCGGGAGATCTCAGATACGCAGTATTTT.